These 28 T cell receptor beta chains originate from one sample sequenced in a study of OX40 agonist ivuxolimab in advanced cancers. Using immunoSEQ multiplex PCR, the repertoire was profiled, and TCRdb retains in-frame clones only, with some absent. The sample holds about 51,000 clones, roughly 84% seen once. Specimen: CD4+ or CD8+ T cells sorted from blood, collected in a trial of the OX40 agonist ivuxolimab. The source is an adult with an advanced solid tumor such as melanoma, head and neck, liver or kidney cancer.

The chain carries TRBV5-6 and TRBJ1-4, with D tentatively TRBD1 (6 bases). Trimming removed 4 bases from V and 4 bases from J, with 11 bases in between. There are 14 residues in the CDR3. The germline V gene encodes CDR1 SGHDT and CDR2 YYEEEE. CDR3 amino acids: CASSHRTVNEKLFF. For the CDR3, the DNA is TGTGCCAGCAGCCACCGGACAGTTAATGAAAAACTGTTTTTT.

This clone was detected only once. The rearrangement links TRBV7-9 to TRBJ1-3, with D possibly TRBD1 on 5 matching bases. This CDR3 comprises 17 residues. Germline CDR1 is SEHNR and CDR2 is FQNEAQ (reference sequence). The ends were cut back, 4 bases at V and 0 bases at J, with 16 bases in the middle. This CDR3 is CASSSGVLESSGNTIYF. DNA for the CDR3: TGTGCCAGCAGCTCGGGGGTGTTAGAAAGCTCTGGAAACACCATATATTTT.

The V call is TRBV7-2, the J call TRBJ1-1; perhaps TRBD1 as D (5 bases). This CDR3 region has 13 residues. In germline, CDR1 is SGHTA, CDR2 FQGNSA. The V gene lost 4 bases and the J gene lost 4 bases, with 10 bases spanning the gap. In DNA, the CDR3 is TGTGCCAGCAGCTGGGACTTCCTCACTGAAGCTTTCTTT. Its translation is CASSWDFLTEAFF.

The chain carries TRBV27 and TRBJ1-1, with no clear D. Trimming stripped 2 bases from V and 1 base from J, with 5 bases between. Per germline, CDR1 MNHEY and CDR2 SMNVEV (reference sequence). This CDR3 is 13 amino acids long. The CDR3 DNA reads TGTGCCAGCAGTTTAGGGCAGAACACTGAAGCTTTCTTT. This sequence encodes CASSLGQNTEAFF.

The chain carries TRBV5-1 and TRBJ2-2; no clear D gene. Germline V gene lookup returns CDR1 SGHRS and CDR2 YFSETQ. CDR3 length equals 11 residues. Trimming cost V 4 bases and J 7 bases, with 5 bases left between them. CDR3 DNA: TGCGCCAGCAGCGCACTCGGGGAGCTGTTTTTT. Amino acid sequence: CASSALGELFF.

The rearrangement joins TRBV5-1 to TRBJ2-2, with 7 bases lining up with TRBD2. The ends lost 0 bases at V and 0 bases at J; junction bases unmatched: 5. The CDR3 has 17 amino acids. Germline V gives CDR1 SGHRS, CDR2 YFSETQ. DNA for the CDR3: TGCGCCAGCAGCTTGGGCGGGGGACCTTCGAACACCGGGGAGCTGTTTTTT. It specifies CASSLGGGPSNTGELFF. Using reference TRBV5-1 and TRBJ2-2 for the parts outside the CDR3, the full variable domain is KAGVTQTPRYLIKTRGQQVTLSCSPISGHRSVSWYQQTPGQGLQFLFEYFSETQRNKGNFPGRFSGRQFSNSRSEMNVSTLELGDSALYLCASSLGGGPSNTGELFFGEGSRLTVL.

The chain employs TRBV5-6 and TRBJ2-3; D call uncertain. Germline V CDR1 and CDR2: SGHDT, YYEEEE. V lost 4 bases to trimming and J lost 1 base, with 10 bases between them. The CDR3 spans 14 residues. CDR3: CASSNSRGTDTQYF. CDR3 nucleotide sequence: TGTGCCAGCAGCAATTCTAGGGGCACAGATACGCAGTATTTT.

The chain couples TRBV5-5 to TRBJ2-7; D might be TRBD2 (6 bases). Between the trimmed V and J ends, which lost 3 bases and 3 bases, there was a span of 19 bases. This CDR3 comprises 16 residues. The germline gives CDR1 SGHKS, CDR2 YYEKEE (reference sequence). This CDR3 is CASSSPRGGLVYEQYF. In DNA form, the CDR3 reads TGTGCCAGCAGCTCGCCTCGTGGGGGACTGGTCTACGAGCAGTACTTC.

J is TRBJ2-7 and V is TRBV6-1; D possibly corresponds to TRBD2 (6 bases). The CDR3 spans 13 residues. Trimming pared 6 bases from V and 6 bases from J, leaving 15 bases between. The germline V gene has CDR1 MNHNS and CDR2 SASEGT. The CDR3 DNA sequence: TGTGCCAGCAGCGCGGGGTGGCTTTTCGAGCAGTACTTC. Its protein is CASSAGWLFEQYF.

CDR3: CASSPGSDTEAFF. The DNA of the CDR3 is TGTGCCAGTAGTCCTGGTAGCGACACTGAAGCTTTCTTT. V usage is TRBV19 and J usage is TRBJ1-1; D is ambiguous. The ends were cut back, 5 bases at V and 3 bases at J, with 10 bases in the middle. This CDR3 comprises 13 residues. Germline assignment: CDR1 LNHDA and CDR2 SQIVND (reference sequence). The full variable domain, in which reference TRBV19 and TRBJ1-1 provide the parts outside the CDR3, is DGGITQSPKYLFRKEGQNVTLSCEQNLNHDAMYWYRQDPGQGLRLIYYSQIVNDFQKGDIAEGYSVSREKKESFPLTVTSAQKNPTAFYLCASSPGSDTEAFFGQGTRLTVV.

The chain carries TRBV6-6 and TRBJ2-2; no definite D call. V lost 4 bases to trimming and J lost 7 bases, with 10 bases between them. Germline assignment: CDR1 MNHNY and CDR2 SVGAGI (reference sequence). The CDR3 contains 13 residues. DNA of the CDR3: TGTGCCAGCAGTTTAGAAGGAGTCGGGGAGCTGTTTTTT. Its translation is CASSLEGVGELFF.

The chain recombines TRBV21-1 with TRBJ2-5; the table's D call of TRBD1 was not tested on the DNA. TRBV21-1 is a listed pseudogene. This CDR3 contains 18 residues. CDR3 coding DNA: TGTGCCAGCAGCACTCAAGCTCCCCGGGACAAGCGACAAGAGACCCAGTACTTC. Its protein is CASSTQAPRDKRQETQYF.

The J gene is TRBJ1-1, the V gene TRBV2; no reliable D call. Germline V gene sequence: CDR1 SNHLY, CDR2 FYNNEI. The CDR3 length is 15 residues. The germline V and J ends were trimmed by 7 bases and 1 base, with 16 bases remaining between them. For the CDR3, the DNA is TGTGCCAGCACTTTTATAGGGTTTGGGAACACTGAAGCTTTCTTT. It encodes CASTFIGFGNTEAFF.

This chain links TRBV6-1 with TRBJ2-1; no reliable D call. V was cut by 9 bases and J by 0 bases, with 12 bases left in between. This CDR3 has 14 amino acids. Germline V gene data show CDR1 as MNHNS and CDR2 as SASEGT. CDR3 loop: CASRTLSSYNEQFF. As DNA, the CDR3 is TGTGCCAGTCGGACGTTGAGCTCCTACAATGAGCAGTTCTTC.

This chain connects TRBV29-1 to TRBJ2-1; no clear D gene. The V end was cut by 7 bases, the J end by 0 bases, with 7 bases between. CDR3 size: 12 residues. CDR1 and CDR2 (germline): SQVTM, ANQGSEA. The CDR3 DNA reads as TGCAGCGGTCGCAGCTCCTACAATGAGCAGTTCTTC. It yields the protein CSGRSSYNEQFF.

The chain joins TRBV19 to TRBJ1-3; 8 bases align to TRBD1. The trim removed 5 bases at V and 2 bases at J, leaving 11 bases unmatched. Germline-derived CDR1 and CDR2 are LNHDA and SQIVND (reference sequence). The CDR3 covers 17 residues. The CDR3, as DNA: TGTGCCAGTAGTCAACAACGACTGACAGGGGCTGGAAACACCATATATTTT. This gives the protein CASSQQRLTGAGNTIYF.

The chain couples TRBV5-6 to TRBJ1-5; D remains unclear. This CDR3 region has 13 residues. V was cut by 3 bases and J by 4 bases, with 8 bases left in between. Germline lookup yields CDR1 SGHDT and CDR2 YYEEEE. Here the CDR3 reads CASSSDQNQPQHF. The CDR3 DNA reads as TGTGCCAGCAGCTCGGACCAAAATCAGCCCCAGCATTTT.

This clone was observed once. This chain uses TRBV7-2 with TRBJ1-1, with TRBD1 identical over 8 bases. The trim removed 1 base at V and 7 bases at J, leaving 5 bases unmatched. The CDR3 spans 14 residues. Germline V lookup: CDR1 SGHTA, CDR2 FQGNSA. This CDR3 is CASSLVSGQDEAFF. The CDR3 DNA sequence: TGTGCCAGCAGCTTAGTTTCGGGACAGGATGAAGCTTTCTTT.

This clone appeared once. The chain uses TRBV5-6 and TRBJ1-4; a possible D gene is TRBD1 (6 bases). The CDR3 consists of 14 residues. The V end was cut by 3 bases, the J end by 6 bases, with 12 bases between. Germline loops: CDR1 SGHDT, CDR2 YYEEEE. DNA of the CDR3: TGTGCCAGCAGCTCAACAGGGCTCGATGAAAAACTGTTTTTT. This sequence encodes CASSSTGLDEKLFF.

The chain couples TRBV6-6 to TRBJ1-2; a weak D match, TRBD1 (6 bases). There are 13 residues in the CDR3. CDR1 and CDR2 from the germline V gene are MNHNY and SVGAGI (reference sequence). V was cut by 4 bases and J by 3 bases, with 9 bases left in between. CDR3 amino acids: CASSSGQYYGYTF. CDR3 bases: TGTGCCAGCAGTTCCGGACAGTACTATGGCTACACCTTC.

J is TRBJ1-6 and V is TRBV19, with TRBD1 as a possible D gene (5 bases). Germline CDR1 LNHDA, CDR2 SQIVND (reference sequence). The V end lost 9 bases, the J end lost 4 bases, and 10 bases lay between the germline ends. The CDR3 is 13 amino acids. The CDR3 DNA reads as TGTGCCAGCAACGAGGGGTATAATTCACCCCTCCACTTT. It is translated as CASNEGYNSPLHF. Variable domain in full (rest from reference TRBV19 and TRBJ1-6): DGGITQSPKYLFRKEGQNVTLSCEQNLNHDAMYWYRQDPGQGLRLIYYSQIVNDFQKGDIAEGYSVSREKKESFPLTVTSAQKNPTAFYLCASNEGYNSPLHFGNGTRLTVT.

This chain joins TRBV19 and TRBJ2-1; no reliable D call. V lost 2 bases and J lost 5, with 7 bases in between. The germline V gene has CDR1 LNHDA and CDR2 SQIVND (reference sequence). The CDR3 is made up of 13 amino acids. CDR3 DNA: TGTGCCAGTAGTATATCGGCAAACAATGAGCAGTTCTTC. Translating it yields CASSISANNEQFF.

This chain connects TRBV7-8 to TRBJ2-3; D gene ambiguous. The CDR3 consists of 12 residues. V was pared by 3 bases and J by 5 bases, with 6 bases between. Germline V gene lookup returns CDR1 SGHVS and CDR2 FQNEAQ. CDR3 in DNA: TGTGCCAGCAGCTTCCTGGGAGATACGCAGTATTTT. Translated: CASSFLGDTQYF.

The chain links TRBV7-3 to TRBJ2-3; no reliable D call. The ends were cut back, 5 bases at V and 4 bases at J, with 7 bases in the middle. Germline V gene lookup returns CDR1 SGHTA and CDR2 FQGTGA. CDR3 length equals 12 residues. DNA for the CDR3: TGTGCCAGCAGCGCCGGCCCAGATACGCAGTATTTT. Amino acid sequence: CASSAGPDTQYF.

The gene calls are TRBV4-1 and TRBJ2-3; D uncertain. The V and J ends lost 0 bases and 5 bases respectively, with 6 bases between them. The CDR3 extends over 13 amino acids. Per germline, CDR1 MGHRA and CDR2 YSYEKL. The CDR3 coding sequence is TGCGCCAGCAGCCAAGACCCGGGAGATACGCAGTATTTT. Amino acids: CASSQDPGDTQYF.

This chain joins TRBV2 and TRBJ2-3, with a weak D call TRBD1 (6 bases). Germline V gives CDR1 SNHLY, CDR2 FYNNEI. The CDR3 totals 16 residues. V dropped 5 bases and J dropped 0 bases, with 15 bases sitting between them. CDR3 loop: CASSPQGTTSTDTQYF. The CDR3 coding sequence is TGTGCCAGCAGTCCTCAAGGGACAACCAGCACAGATACGCAGTATTTT.

The rearrangement links TRBV25-1 to TRBJ2-2; D unclear. Trimming left V 5 bases short and J 5 bases short, with 3 bases between. Germline CDR1 MGHDK, CDR2 SYGVNS. This CDR3 region has 11 residues. CDR3 region: CASSRTGELFF. CDR3 sequence (DNA): TGTGCCAGCAGTAGGACCGGGGAGCTGTTTTTT.

This clone was observed a few times. This chain uses TRBV7-2 with TRBJ2-5; perhaps D is TRBD1 or TRBD2 (5 bases each). CDR3 length equals 14 residues. Germline V gives CDR1 SGHTA, CDR2 FQGNSA. Trimming removed 5 bases at V and 3 bases at J, with 13 bases between. CDR3: CASSRGAEKETQYF. The CDR3 bases are TGTGCCAGCAGCCGAGGGGCGGAAAAAGAGACCCAGTACTTC.